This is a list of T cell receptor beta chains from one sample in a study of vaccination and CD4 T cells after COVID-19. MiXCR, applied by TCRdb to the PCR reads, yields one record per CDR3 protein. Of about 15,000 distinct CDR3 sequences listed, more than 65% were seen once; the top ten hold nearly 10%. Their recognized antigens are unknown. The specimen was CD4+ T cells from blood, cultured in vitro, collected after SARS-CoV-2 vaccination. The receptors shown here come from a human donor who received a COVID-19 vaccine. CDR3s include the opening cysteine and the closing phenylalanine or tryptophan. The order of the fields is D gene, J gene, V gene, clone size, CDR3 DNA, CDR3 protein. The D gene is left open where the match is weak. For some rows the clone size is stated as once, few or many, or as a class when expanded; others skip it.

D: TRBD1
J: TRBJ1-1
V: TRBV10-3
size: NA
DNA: TGTGCCACCAGTAAATTAACGACAGGGGGCACTGAAGCTTTCTTT
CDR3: CATSKLTTGGTEAFF

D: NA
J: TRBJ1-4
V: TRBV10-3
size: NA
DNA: TGTGCCATCAGCGCCCGGGACGGTAATGAAAAACTGTTTTTT
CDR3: CAISARDGNEKLFF

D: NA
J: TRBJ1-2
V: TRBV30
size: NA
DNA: TGTGCCTGGACACCCGTACAGGGAGCTAACTATGGCTACACCTTC
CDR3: CAWTPVQGANYGYTF

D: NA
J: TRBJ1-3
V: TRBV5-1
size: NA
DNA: TGCGCCAGCAGCTTGGACTCCCGGTCTACTGGAAACACCATATATTTT
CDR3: CASSLDSRSTGNTIYF

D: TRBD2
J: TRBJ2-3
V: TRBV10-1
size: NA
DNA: TGCGCCAGCAGTGAGTTTACTAGCGGGGGGGCAGCGCAGTATTTT
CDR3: CASSEFTSGGAAQYF

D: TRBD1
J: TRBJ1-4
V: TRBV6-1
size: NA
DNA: TGTGCCAGCAGACCACTAACCCGGGACAGTGAAAAACTGTTTTTT
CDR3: CASRPLTRDSEKLFF

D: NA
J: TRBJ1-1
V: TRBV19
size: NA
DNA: TGTGCCAGTAGTATAGTGCCTTGGAACACTGAAGCTTTCTTT
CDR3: CASSIVPWNTEAFF

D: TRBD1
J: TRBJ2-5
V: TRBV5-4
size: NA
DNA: TGTGCCAGCAGTCAGACAGGGGTAGAGACCCAGTACTTC
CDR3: CASSQTGVETQYF

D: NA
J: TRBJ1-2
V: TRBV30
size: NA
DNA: TGTGCCTGGAGCACAGGGTATGGCTACACCTTC
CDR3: CAWSTGYGYTF

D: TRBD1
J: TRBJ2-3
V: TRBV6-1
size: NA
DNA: TGTGCCAGCAGCGGGGACAGCCGACGCACAGATACGCAGTATTTT
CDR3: CASSGDSRRTDTQYF

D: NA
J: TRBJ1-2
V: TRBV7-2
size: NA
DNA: TGTGCCAGCAGCTTCTGGGGGAACTATGGCTACACCTTC
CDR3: CASSFWGNYGYTF

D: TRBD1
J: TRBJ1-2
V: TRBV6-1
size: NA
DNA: TGTGCCAGCAGAATTGGACAGGGGGCGGGAGGCTACACCTTC
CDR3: CASRIGQGAGGYTF

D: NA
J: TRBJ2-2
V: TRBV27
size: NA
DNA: TGTGCCGTTTCCACTAGTCCGCCCGGGGAGCTGTTTTTT
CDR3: CAVSTSPPGELFF

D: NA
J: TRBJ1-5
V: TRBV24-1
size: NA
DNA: TGTGCCACCAGTGTCGGGGGGGGACGGAGCTATGGGCCCCAGCATTTT
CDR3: CATSVGGGRSYGPQHF

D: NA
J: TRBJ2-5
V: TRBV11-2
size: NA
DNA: TGTGCCAGCAGCCATCTTTTGGGGCCAACAAAGACCCAGTACTTC
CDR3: CASSHLLGPTKTQYF

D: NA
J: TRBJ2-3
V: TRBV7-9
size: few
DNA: TGTGCCAGCAGCGAGGCTTATACGCAGTATTTT
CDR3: CASSEAYTQYF

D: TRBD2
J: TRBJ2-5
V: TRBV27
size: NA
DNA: TGTGCCAGCAGTTTCTCCGGGACTAGCGGGGCCTACCAAGAGACCCAGTACTTC
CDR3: CASSFSGTSGAYQETQYF

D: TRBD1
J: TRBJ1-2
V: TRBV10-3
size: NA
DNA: TGTGCCATCAGGGGGACAGGGGACGGGTCCTATGGCTACACCTTC
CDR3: CAIRGTGDGSYGYTF

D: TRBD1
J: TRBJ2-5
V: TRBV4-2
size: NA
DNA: TGTGCCAGCAGCCAACCGGGACAGCAAGAGACCCAGTACTTC
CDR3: CASSQPGQQETQYF

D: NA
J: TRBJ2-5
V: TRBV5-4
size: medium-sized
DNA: TGTGCCAGCAGCCTTGTTATGGGCCTGGAGCAAGAGACCCAGTACTTC
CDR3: CASSLVMGLEQETQYF

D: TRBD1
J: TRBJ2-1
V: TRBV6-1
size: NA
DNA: TGTGCCAGCAGTGCCACAGGGGGGATCTACAATGAGCAGTTCTTC
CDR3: CASSATGGIYNEQFF

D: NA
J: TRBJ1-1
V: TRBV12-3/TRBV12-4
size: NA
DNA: TGTGCCAGCAGTTTCCCCGGGGAGAGGGCTTTCTTT
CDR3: CASSFPGERAFF